These T cell receptor beta chains were read from a single sample in a study of blood T cell repertoires in COVID-19. Profiled with immunoSEQ multiplex PCR; TCRdb holds only in-frame clones, not every one. The repertoire holds roughly 230,000 clones, with around 90% as singletons. The sample consisted of peripheral blood. Every receptor here comes from a human donor in a cohort sampled during active COVID-19. The CDR3 runs from the conserved cysteine through the conserved F or W. A D gene is named only where the DNA matches it firmly. For some rows the clone size is stated as once, few or many, or as a class when expanded; others skip it.

J gene	D gene	V gene	clone size	CDR3 length	CDR3 DNA	CDR3 protein
TRBJ2-2	TRBD1	TRBV5-1	-	15	TGCGCCAGCAGCCCTGGACAGGCTTTCACCGGGGAGCTGTTTTTT	CASSPGQAFTGELFF
TRBJ2-7	TRBD1	TRBV4-3	-	15	TGCGCCAGCAGCCCTGACAGGGACGACTCCTACGAGCAGTACTTC	CASSPDRDDSYEQYF
TRBJ2-7	TRBD2	TRBV18	-	17	TGTGCCAGCTCACCAACCCTAGCGGGAGGCCGAGGGCACGAGCAGTACTTC	CASSPTLAGGRGHEQYF
TRBJ2-1	TRBD2	TRBV4-3	once	15	TGCGCCAGCAGCCACTCGGGGGAGGGCTATAGTGAGCAGTTCTTC	CASSHSGEGYSEQFF
TRBJ1-5	TRBD1	TRBV18	-	16	TGTGCCAGCTCACCCGGACAGGGGGCCCGGGATCAGCCCCAGCATTTT	CASSPGQGARDQPQHF
TRBJ1-1	-	TRBV6-2/TRBV6-3	-	14	TGTGCCAGCAGTTACAACGGGGTATTCACTGAAGCTTTCTTT	CASSYNGVFTEAFF
TRBJ2-7	TRBD1	TRBV7-2	-	17	TGTGCCAGCAGCTTAGCGCTTCCCGGACAGGGCCCCTACGAGCAGTACTTC	CASSLALPGQGPYEQYF
TRBJ1-6	TRBD1	TRBV11-2	-	15	TGTGCCAGCAGTTTTTCAGGGGGCGGTAATTCACCCCTCCACTTT	CASSFSGGGNSPLHF
TRBJ1-1	-	TRBV6-4	-	13	TGTGCCAGCAGTGTGTCAGTGAACACTGAAGCTTTCTTT	CASSVSVNTEAFF
TRBJ1-1	-	TRBV29-1	once	14	TGCAGCGTTGAGCAACAGGGACCGGGCACTGAAGCTTTCTTT	CSVEQQGPGTEAFF
TRBJ2-7	-	TRBV20-1	-	10	TGCAGTGCTTCGTCCTACGAGCAGTACTTC	CSASSYEQYF